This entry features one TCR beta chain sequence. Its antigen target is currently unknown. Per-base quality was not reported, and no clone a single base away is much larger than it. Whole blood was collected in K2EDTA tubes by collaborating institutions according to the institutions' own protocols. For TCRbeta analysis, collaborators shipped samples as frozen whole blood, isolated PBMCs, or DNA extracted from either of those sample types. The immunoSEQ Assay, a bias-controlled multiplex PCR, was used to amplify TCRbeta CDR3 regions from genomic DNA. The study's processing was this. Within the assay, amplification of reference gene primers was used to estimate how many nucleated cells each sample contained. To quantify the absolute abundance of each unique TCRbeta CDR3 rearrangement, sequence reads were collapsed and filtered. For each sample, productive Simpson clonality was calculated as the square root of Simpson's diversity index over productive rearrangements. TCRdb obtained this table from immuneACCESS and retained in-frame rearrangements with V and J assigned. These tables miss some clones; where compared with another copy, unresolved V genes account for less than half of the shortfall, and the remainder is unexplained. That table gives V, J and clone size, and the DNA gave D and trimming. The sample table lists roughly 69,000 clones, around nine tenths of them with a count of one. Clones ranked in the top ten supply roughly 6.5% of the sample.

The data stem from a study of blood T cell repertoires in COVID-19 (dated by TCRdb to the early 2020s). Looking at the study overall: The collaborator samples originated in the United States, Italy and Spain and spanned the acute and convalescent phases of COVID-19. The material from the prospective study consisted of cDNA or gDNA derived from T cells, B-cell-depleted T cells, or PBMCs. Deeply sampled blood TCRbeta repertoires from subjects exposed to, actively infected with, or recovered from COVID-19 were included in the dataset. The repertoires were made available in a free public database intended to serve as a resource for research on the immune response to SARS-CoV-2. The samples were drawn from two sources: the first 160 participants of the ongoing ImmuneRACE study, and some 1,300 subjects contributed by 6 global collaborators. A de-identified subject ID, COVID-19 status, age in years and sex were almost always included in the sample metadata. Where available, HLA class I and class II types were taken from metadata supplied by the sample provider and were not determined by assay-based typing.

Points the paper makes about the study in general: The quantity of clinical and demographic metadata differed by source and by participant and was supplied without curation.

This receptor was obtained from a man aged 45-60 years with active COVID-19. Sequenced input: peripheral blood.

The DNA reads TGCGCCAGCAGCTTGGACGGGGGGAACACCGGGGAGCTGTTTTTT. Translated, it gives CASSLDGGNTGELFF. The V and J segments used are TRBV5-1 and TRBJ2-2; tentative D gene TRBD2, with 6 bases matching. CDR3 length: 15 amino acids, cysteine to phenylalanine. Of the read, only the CDR3 DNA is kept; its 45 bases are in frame from base 1. According to the germline V gene, CDR1 reads SGHRS and CDR2 reads YFSETQ. V is reduced by 0 bases and J by 1 base, leaving a spacing of 7 bases between them.